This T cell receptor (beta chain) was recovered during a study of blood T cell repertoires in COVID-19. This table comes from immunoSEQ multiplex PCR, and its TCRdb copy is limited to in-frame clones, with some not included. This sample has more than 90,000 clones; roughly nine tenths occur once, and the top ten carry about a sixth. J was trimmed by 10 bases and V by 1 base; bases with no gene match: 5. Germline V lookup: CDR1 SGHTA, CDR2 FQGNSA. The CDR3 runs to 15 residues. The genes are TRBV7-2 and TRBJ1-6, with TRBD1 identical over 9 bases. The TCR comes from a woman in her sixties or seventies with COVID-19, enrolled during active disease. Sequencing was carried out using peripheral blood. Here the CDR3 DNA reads TGTGCCAGCAGCTTAGGGACAGGGGATTGGTCACCCCTCCACTTT. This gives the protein CASSLGTGDWSPLHF.